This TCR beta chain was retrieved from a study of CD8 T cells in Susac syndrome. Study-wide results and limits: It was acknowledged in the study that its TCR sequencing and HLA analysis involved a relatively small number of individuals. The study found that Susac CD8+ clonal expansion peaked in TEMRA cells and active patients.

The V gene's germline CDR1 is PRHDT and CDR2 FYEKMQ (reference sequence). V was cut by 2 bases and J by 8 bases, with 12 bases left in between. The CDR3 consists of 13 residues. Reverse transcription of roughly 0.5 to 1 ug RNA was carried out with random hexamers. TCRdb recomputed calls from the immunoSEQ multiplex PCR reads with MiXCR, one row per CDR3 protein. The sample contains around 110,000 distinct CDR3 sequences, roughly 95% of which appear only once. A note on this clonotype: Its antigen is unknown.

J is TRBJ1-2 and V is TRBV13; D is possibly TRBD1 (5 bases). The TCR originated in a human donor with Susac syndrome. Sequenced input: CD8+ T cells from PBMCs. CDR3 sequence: CASSLQGSRGYTF. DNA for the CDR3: TGTGCCAGCAGCTTACAGGGATCACGGGGCTACACCTTC.